Given below is one T cell receptor beta chain in context. V was shortened by 3 bases and J by 7 bases, with 6 bases between the two germline ends. This CDR3 has 11 residues. Germline CDR1 MDHEN, CDR2 SYDVKM. Assay: immunoSEQ multiplex PCR; the TCRdb copy retains only in-frame clones and omits some. The sample has approximately 1.4 million clones; around 98% are singletons. The data were obtained in a study of shared clonotypes between healthy human individuals. J is TRBJ1-1 and V is TRBV28, with D uncertain. This TCR derives from a man in his thirties or forties in good health. The sequenced sample consisted of naive CD4+ T cells sorted from blood. Subset denoted: CD45RA+ positively selected. This CDR3 is CASSLAGEAFF. The CDR3 DNA is TGTGCCAGCAGTTTGGCTGGTGAAGCTTTCTTT.